The source of this TCR beta chain is a study of CD4 T cells in relation to SARS-CoV-2 and coronaviruses. Study background: No peptide or an HIV-1 Nef peptide pool served as negative control. Study-wide findings and caveats: Pre-pandemic and post-infection samples never came from the same donor.

The unexposed donors gave CD4+ T cells in about 2010-2019, prior to COVID-19. The cells were cultured for around ten days before CD4+ T cells were isolated. Unexposed-donor CD4+ T cells were probed with SARS-CoV-2 S/N and four cold-coronavirus spikes, cells permitting. This CDR3 has 16 residues. The V gene's germline CDR1 is MGHRA and CDR2 YSYEKL. Trimming cost V 4 bases and J 6 bases; bases outside gene matches: 5. This clone was observed a few times. Its cognate antigen is unknown. TCRdb keeps only in-frame clones here, not all; method: immunoSEQ multiplex PCR. The sample lists about 22,000 clones, about 70% seen once, with about 16% in the top ten.

Specimen: CD4+ T cells from PBMCs, cultured in vitro. The receptor was derived from a human donor in good health. The rearrangement uses TRBV4-1 and TRBJ2-2; TRBD2 aligns across 13 bases. CDR3 amino acids: CASSRPGLAGSGELFF. CDR3 sequence (DNA): TGCGCCAGCAGCCGACCGGGACTAGCGGGGTCCGGGGAGCTGTTTTTT.